This is a list of T cell receptor beta chains from one sample in a study of blood T cell repertoires in COVID-19. TCRdb keeps only in-frame clones here, not all; method: immunoSEQ multiplex PCR. The top ten clones hold roughly 2.1% of a sample with hundreds of thousands of clones, more than 70% of them seen once. Material: peripheral blood. These receptors were collected from a woman aged 60 to 75 with COVID-19, enrolled during active disease. CDR3s include the opening cysteine and the closing phenylalanine or tryptophan. D genes are given only for firm matches. Rows give clone size only sometimes, using once, few, many, or a class for an expanded clone.

TRBJ1-2 . TRBV11-2 TRBD1 15 TGTGCCAGCAGCCTTAGGACAGGGGGTGGCTATGGCTACACCTTC CASSLRTGGGYGYTF
TRBJ1-1 . TRBV19 . 14 TGTGCCAGTAGCATTACAGGCGTCAACACTGAAGCTTTCTTT CASSITGVNTEAFF
TRBJ1-6 . TRBV9 . 14 TGTGCCAGCAGCGTAGACAGGAGCAATTCACCCCTCCACTTT CASSVDRSNSPLHF
TRBJ1-1 . TRBV19 TRBD1 14 TGTGCCAGTTGGGGACAGGGGGTTCGAACTGAAGCTTTCTTT CASWGQGVRTEAFF
TRBJ1-2 once TRBV19 TRBD1 20 TGTGCCAGTAGTATAGATCAGTTTAGGACAGGGGCCAAGCGCGACTATGGCTACACCTTC CASSIDQFRTGAKRDYGYTF
TRBJ2-7 . TRBV10-3 . 17 TGTGCCATCAGTGAGTCGAACGGGAGACCCCGGGCCTACGAGCAGTACTTC CAISESNGRPRAYEQYF
TRBJ2-7 . TRBV12-3/TRBV12-4 . 13 TGTGCCAGCAGCCCGCAGATGACCTACGAGCAGTACTTC CASSPQMTYEQYF
TRBJ1-2 . TRBV7-8 . 15 TGTGCCAGCAGCTTAGTGGGCCAGGGGATCTATGGCTACACCTTC CASSLVGQGIYGYTF
TRBJ1-5 . TRBV5-1 . 14 TGCGCCAGCAGCTTGGACAGCCCTAATCAGCCCCAGCATTTT CASSLDSPNQPQHF
TRBJ2-4 . TRBV5-1 . 14 TGCGCCAGCAGCCCGGGAGTAGCCAAAAACATTCAGTACTTC CASSPGVAKNIQYF
TRBJ2-7 . TRBV24-1 TRBD2 15 TGTGCCACCAGTGCGGGCGGGGGACCTTCCTACGAGCAGTACTTC CATSAGGGPSYEQYF
TRBJ2-2 . TRBV9 . 15 TGTGCCAGCAGCGTAGTTTCTAGGAACACCGGGGAGCTGTTTTTT CASSVVSRNTGELFF
TRBJ1-3 . TRBV4-1 TRBD1 15 TGCGCCAGCAGCCCACTGGACAGGGATGGAAACACCATATATTTT CASSPLDRDGNTIYF
TRBJ2-2 . TRBV19 . 15 TGTGCCAGTAGTACTCGGTCCCTTTTCGCCGGGGAGCTGTTTTTT CASSTRSLFAGELFF
TRBJ1-1 . TRBV28 . 12 TGTGCCAGCAGTGAGGGACACCTTGAAGCTTTCTTT CASSEGHLEAFF
TRBJ2-5 . TRBV3-1/TRBV3-2 . 19 TGTGCCAGCAGCCTTCTGCGAGCGGGGGACAGTCCTAATCAAGAGACCCAGTACTTC CASSLLRAGDSPNQETQYF
TRBJ2-3 . TRBV7-3 . 15 TGTGCCAGCAGCAACGGAGGACGGTACACAGATACGCAGTATTTT CASSNGGRYTDTQYF
TRBJ1-2 . TRBV10-3 TRBD1 15 TGTGCCATCAGTGAGACAGGGGCGCCCATCTATGGCTACACCTTC CAISETGAPIYGYTF
TRBJ2-1 . TRBV6-2/TRBV6-3 TRBD2 16 TGTGCCAGCAGTTACTCGGTTGGTAGCGGGGCCGGTGAGCAGTTCTTC CASSYSVGSGAGEQFF
TRBJ2-2 . TRBV6-5 TRBD1 15 TGTGCCAGCAGTCGTGGACAGGGAAACACCGGGGAGCTGTTTTTT CASSRGQGNTGELFF
TRBJ2-1 . TRBV10-3 . 15 TGTGCCATCAGCACCGACTACCCGACCAGGAATGAGCAGTTCTTC CAISTDYPTRNEQFF
TRBJ1-1 . TRBV11-2 . 12 TGTGCCAGCAGCTTAAGTCAGATTGAAGCTTTCTTT CASSLSQIEAFF
TRBJ1-3 . TRBV10-3 . 15 TGTGCCATCAGTGGGGCAGCAAGCTCTGGAAACACCATATATTTT CAISGAASSGNTIYF
TRBJ1-5 . TRBV2 . 15 TGTGCCAGCAGTGAAGGAGGGACAAACAATCAGCCCCAGCATTTT CASSEGGTNNQPQHF
TRBJ1-2 . TRBV11-2 . 14 TGTGCCAGCAGCTTAGGGGGCACTAACTATGGCTACACCTTC CASSLGGTNYGYTF
TRBJ2-1 . TRBV2 . 16 TGTGCCAGCAGTATGGGACTTGTTTTGGTCCAGCCTGAGCAGTTCTTC CASSMGLVLVQPEQFF
TRBJ2-1 . TRBV9 TRBD2 15 TGTGCCAGCAGCACGCTAGCGGGCCTTTACAATGAGCAGTTCTTC CASSTLAGLYNEQFF
TRBJ1-4 . TRBV7-2 . 13 TGTGCCAGCAGCCCCGATGCACAGGGAAAACTGTTTTTT CASSPDAQGKLFF
TRBJ1-1 . TRBV5-1 . 14 TGCGCCAGCAGCCCGACTTCTAGCAACACTGAAGCTTTCTTT CASSPTSSNTEAFF
TRBJ1-5 few TRBV4-1 TRBD1 16 TGCGCCAGCAGCCAAGGGGACAGGGGGGGGAAACAGCCCCAGCATTTT CASSQGDRGGKQPQHF
TRBJ1-1 . TRBV4-1 . 18 TGCGCCAGCAGCCGGGTCCATACCACAGGAGTGGGAAACACTGAAGCTTTCTTT CASSRVHTTGVGNTEAFF
TRBJ2-3 . TRBV5-1 . 16 TGCGCCAGCAGCTTGGGGTCGGGTCCGCGCACAGATACGCAGTATTTT CASSLGSGPRTDTQYF
TRBJ2-4 . TRBV11-2 TRBD2 15 TGTGCCAGCAGCTTACGAGGGAGGGTGGAAAACATTCAGTACTTC CASSLRGRVENIQYF
TRBJ2-6 . TRBV19 TRBD2 17 TGTGCCAGTAGGCGGGCTAGCGGTGTTTCTGGGGCCAACGTCCTGACTTTC CASRRASGVSGANVLTF
TRBJ1-2 . TRBV5-4 . 14 TGTGCCAGCAGCTTGGACGGGTCTAACTATGGCTACACCTTC CASSLDGSNYGYTF
TRBJ1-2 . TRBV24-1 . 13 TGTGCCACCAAGACCGGGACTCTTTATGGCTACACCTTC CATKTGTLYGYTF
TRBJ1-1 once TRBV6-5 . 14 TGTGCCAGCAGGCATAACAGGGATAACACTGAAGCTTTCTTT CASRHNRDNTEAFF
TRBJ1-4 . TRBV7-3 TRBD1 16 TGTGCCAGCAGCTTAGGCGCGACAGGGGTGGGCGAAAAACTGTTTTTT CASSLGATGVGEKLFF
TRBJ1-3 . TRBV16 . 14 TGTGCCAGCAGCCAATCCACAGTCGCCGGCACCATATATTTT CASSQSTVAGTIYF
TRBJ2-3 . TRBV18 . 16 TGTGCCAGCTCACCCCGTCCGGGTCGAGTGGCAGATACGCAGTATTTT CASSPRPGRVADTQYF
TRBJ2-5 few TRBV9 TRBD2 15 TGTGCCAGCAGCGTAGGGCTAGCGGGGCGAGAGACCCAGTACTTC CASSVGLAGRETQYF
TRBJ1-2 . TRBV3-1/TRBV3-2 . 13 TGTGCCAGCAGCCAAGGGACAATCTATGGCTACACCTTC CASSQGTIYGYTF
TRBJ2-3 . TRBV5-1 TRBD2 17 TGCGCCAGCAGCCCCTCGACTAGCGGGGGAAGCGGAGATACGCAGTATTTT CASSPSTSGGSGDTQYF
TRBJ2-3 . TRBV3-1/TRBV3-2 . 15 TGTGCCAGCAGCCGAGTAGGAGCTCTGACAGATACGCAGTATTTT CASSRVGALTDTQYF
TRBJ2-3 . TRBV3-1/TRBV3-2 TRBD2 15 TGTGCCAGCAGCCACTGGACTAGCGGGGGGGATACGCAGTATTTT CASSHWTSGGDTQYF
TRBJ2-4 once TRBV10-3 TRBD1 16 TGTGCCATCAGTGACGGGAAGACAGGGGTCAAAAACATTCAGTACTTC CAISDGKTGVKNIQYF
TRBJ2-3 . TRBV18 . 13 TGTGCCAGCAAGGGGTCCAGCACAGATACGCAGTATTTT CASKGSSTDTQYF
TRBJ2-2 . TRBV4-1 . 13 TGCGCCAGCAGCCAGGGAGAAGCCGGGGAGCTGTTTTTT CASSQGEAGELFF
TRBJ2-3 . TRBV5-1 TRBD2 14 TGCGCCAGCAGCCCCGGACTAGCGGGGGGCCCAGGGTATTTT CASSPGLAGGPGYF
TRBJ2-7 once TRBV10-2 . 14 TGCGCCAGCAGTGAGTTAGGGGCGTCGGGCGAGCAGTACTTC CASSELGASGEQYF
TRBJ2-7 once TRBV3-1/TRBV3-2 TRBD1 15 TGTGCCAGCAGCCCGCCCCCGGACAGGACCTACGAGCAGTACTTC CASSPPPDRTYEQYF
TRBJ2-7 . TRBV7-2 TRBD1 16 TGTGCCAGCAGCGTCACCGGGACAGCCAATTCCTACGAGCAGTACTTC CASSVTGTANSYEQYF